This is a list of T cell receptor beta chains from one sample in a study of blood T cell repertoires in COVID-19. The repertoire was sequenced with immunoSEQ multiplex PCR; TCRdb's copy has only in-frame clones and lacks some. Among a few hundred thousand clones, more than 75% were seen once, and the ten largest hold around 1.5%. Sequenced material: peripheral blood. These receptors were collected from a woman aged 50 to 65 with acute or convalescent COVID-19. Both conserved end residues are part of each CDR3. The D gene is left open where the match is weak. A clone size is listed for some rows: how often the clone was seen (once, few, many), or a class if it is expanded.

j_call	d_call	v_call	clone_size	cdr3_nt	cdr3_aa
TRBJ2-7	TRBD2	TRBV30	.	TGTGCCTGGAGCTCACTAGCGACCAACTACGAGCAGTACTTC	CAWSSLATNYEQYF
TRBJ2-1	.	TRBV4-2	few	TGTGCCAGCAGCCAAGACCGACTCCCCGAGGATGAGCAGTTCTTC	CASSQDRLPEDEQFF
TRBJ2-3	TRBD2	TRBV11-2	few	TGTGCCAGCGGCCCGCCCGGACTAGCGGGAGGAGGCACAGATACGCAGTATTTT	CASGPPGLAGGGTDTQYF
TRBJ2-7	.	TRBV5-1	once	TGCGCCAGCAGCTTGGGTAGACAGAGGACCTACGAGCAGTACTTC	CASSLGRQRTYEQYF
TRBJ2-7	TRBD2	TRBV6-2/TRBV6-3	once	TGTGCCAGCAGTTACGCACTAGCGGGGGCCTACGAGCAGTACTTC	CASSYALAGAYEQYF
TRBJ1-2	TRBD1	TRBV7-3	.	TGTGCCAGCAGCTTTGACAGGGGGCGGGGTGGCTACACCTTC	CASSFDRGRGGYTF
TRBJ1-1	.	TRBV19	.	TGTGCCAGTAGTATGTCGGGTTTATCAGACACTGAAGCTTTCTTT	CASSMSGLSDTEAFF
TRBJ2-1	TRBD2	TRBV3-1/TRBV3-2	.	TGTGCCAGCTGCCCTAGCGGGAGCGCTTACAATGAGCAGTTCTTC	CASCPSGSAYNEQFF
TRBJ2-3	TRBD2	TRBV28	.	TGTGCCAGCCGGAGCAGCGGGAGAGGCGGCACAGATACGCAGTATTTT	CASRSSGRGGTDTQYF
TRBJ1-1	.	TRBV5-6	.	TGTGCCAGCAGCTTGGCTCCCGGCATGGGCCCGATGAACACTGAAGCTTTCTTT	CASSLAPGMGPMNTEAFF
TRBJ2-1	TRBD2	TRBV3-1/TRBV3-2	.	TGTGCCAGCACCGGGACTAGCGGGAGCCATGAGCAGTTCTTC	CASTGTSGSHEQFF
TRBJ2-2	.	TRBV6-4	once	TGTGCCAGCAGTCCTGACAGGAACACCGGGGAGCTGTTTTTT	CASSPDRNTGELFF
TRBJ1-6	TRBD1	TRBV19	once	TGTGCCAGTAGTTTACCCGGGACAGCCACAAATTCACCCCTCCACTTT	CASSLPGTATNSPLHF
TRBJ2-3	TRBD2	TRBV9	.	TGTGCCAGCAGCCCCAGTTTAGCGGGAGCCGGCACAGATACGCAGTATTTT	CASSPSLAGAGTDTQYF
TRBJ1-2	TRBD1	TRBV7-9	.	TGTGCCAGCAGCTTAGCCCCCGGGACAGGGTTTGCTGGCTACACCTTC	CASSLAPGTGFAGYTF
TRBJ2-3	TRBD1	TRBV29-1	once	TGCAGCGTCGACAGGGGGATGGTCACAGATACGCAGTATTTT	CSVDRGMVTDTQYF
TRBJ1-5	.	TRBV11-2	.	TGTGCCAGCAGCCTAAACAGGGATCAGCCCCAGCATTTT	CASSLNRDQPQHF
TRBJ2-7	TRBD2	TRBV9	.	TGTGCCAGCAGCGCCGGGACTAGCGGGAGGTACGAGCAGTACTTC	CASSAGTSGRYEQYF
TRBJ1-5	TRBD1	TRBV19	once	TGTGCCAGCTCCGGGACAGTCGGTCAGCCCCAGCATTTT	CASSGTVGQPQHF
TRBJ1-5	TRBD1	TRBV9	.	TGTGCCAGCAGCGTACAGGGGGTATTCAATCAGCCCCAGCATTTT	CASSVQGVFNQPQHF
TRBJ2-4	.	TRBV11-2	.	TGTGCCAGCAGCCCCAGGGGGGAGTCAGCCAAAAACATTCAGTACTTC	CASSPRGESAKNIQYF
TRBJ2-7	TRBD1	TRBV19	.	TGTGCCAGTAGTAAGACGACAGGGAGCTCCTACGAGCAGTACTTC	CASSKTTGSSYEQYF
TRBJ2-1	TRBD2	TRBV7-6	.	TGTGCCAGCAGCTTAAGTTATGCGGGAGGAAGCAATGAGCAGTTCTTC	CASSLSYAGGSNEQFF
TRBJ2-6	.	TRBV5-1	.	TGCGCCAGTGTACAGGATGCCCCCTCTGGGGCCAACGTCCTGACTTTC	CASVQDAPSGANVLTF
TRBJ2-7	TRBD1	TRBV19	once	TGTGCCAGTACCCTTCGGGACAGGGGGCCCTACGAGCAGTACTTC	CASTLRDRGPYEQYF
TRBJ2-5	TRBD2	TRBV3-1/TRBV3-2	.	TGTGCCAGCAGTTCGACTAGCGGGGGTCAAGAGACCCAGTACTTC	CASSSTSGGQETQYF
TRBJ2-4	.	TRBV10-3	.	TGTGCCATCAGTGATGGTGGGGCAGGGTGGGCCAAAAACATTCAGTACTTC	CAISDGGAGWAKNIQYF
TRBJ1-2	TRBD1	TRBV3-1/TRBV3-2	few	TGTGCCAGCAGCCGACAGGGAGCTAACTATGGCTACACCTTC	CASSRQGANYGYTF
TRBJ2-2	.	TRBV7-3	.	TGTGCCAGCAGCTGGGGGCCCTTTCCCACCGGGGAGCTGTTTTTT	CASSWGPFPTGELFF
TRBJ2-7	.	TRBV9	.	TGTGCCAGCAGCGTGTCAAATGGGGGGGCGGGAGTCCCCTACGAGCAGTACTTC	CASSVSNGGAGVPYEQYF
TRBJ2-6	.	TRBV28	.	TGTGCCAGCACCGGGACACTTAACTCTGGGGCCAACGTCCTGACTTTC	CASTGTLNSGANVLTF
TRBJ1-5	.	TRBV7-2	.	TGTGCCAGCAGCTTAGCTTCACAGCCCAATCAGCCCCAGCATTTT	CASSLASQPNQPQHF
TRBJ2-7	TRBD1	TRBV7-2	.	TGTGCCAGCAGCTTAGAAGGGACAGGGGCCCACGAGCAGTACTTC	CASSLEGTGAHEQYF
TRBJ1-4	.	TRBV9	.	TGTGCCAGCAGTGTCCAGTCGCGGGCTAATGAAAAACTGTTTTTT	CASSVQSRANEKLFF
TRBJ2-2	.	TRBV27	once	TGTGCCAGCAGTCGCCGGGGGAACACCGGGGAGCTGTTTTTT	CASSRRGNTGELFF
TRBJ1-5	.	TRBV19	.	TGTGCCAGTAGTATCGGGGTCAGCAATCAGCCCCAGCATTTT	CASSIGVSNQPQHF
TRBJ1-1	.	TRBV10-1	once	TGCGCCAGCCTCAAAGTGGACAGCGGATCGAACACTGAAGCTTTCTTT	CASLKVDSGSNTEAFF
TRBJ1-2	.	TRBV21-1	few	TGTGCCAGCAGCAAAGTATTCCTGGGCCTGATCTTTAACTATGGCTACACCTTC	CASSKVFLGLIFNYGYTF
TRBJ1-2	TRBD1	TRBV7-2	few	TGTGCCACCGCTTGGGGGACAGGGAACTATGGCTACACCTTC	CATAWGTGNYGYTF
TRBJ2-1	TRBD1	TRBV4-2	.	TGTGCCAGCAGCCAAGGGGCCGGGACAGGGGATTACAATGAGCAGTTCTTC	CASSQGAGTGDYNEQFF
TRBJ2-3	.	TRBV18	.	TGTGCCAGCTCACCACCGGGCAGCACAGATACGCAGTATTTT	CASSPPGSTDTQYF
TRBJ2-3	.	TRBV7-8	.	TGTGCCAGCAGCTTAGGAGGCGGAGGCACAGATACGCAGTATTTT	CASSLGGGGTDTQYF
TRBJ2-3	TRBD2	TRBV7-3	few	TGTGCCAGCAGCCCTTTTGGGGGGAGGGCCTCAGATACGCAGTATTTT	CASSPFGGRASDTQYF
TRBJ1-6	.	TRBV27	.	TGTGCCAGCAGTTTACTCGGGGGGATGAATTCACCCCTCCACTTT	CASSLLGGMNSPLHF
TRBJ2-5	.	TRBV10-2	once	TGCGCCAGCACGGTAAGGGGTTCGGATCAAGAGACCCAGTACTTC	CASTVRGSDQETQYF
TRBJ2-7	TRBD2	TRBV27	.	TGTGCCAGTCGACTAGCAGGAAGGTACGAGCAGTACTTC	CASRLAGRYEQYF